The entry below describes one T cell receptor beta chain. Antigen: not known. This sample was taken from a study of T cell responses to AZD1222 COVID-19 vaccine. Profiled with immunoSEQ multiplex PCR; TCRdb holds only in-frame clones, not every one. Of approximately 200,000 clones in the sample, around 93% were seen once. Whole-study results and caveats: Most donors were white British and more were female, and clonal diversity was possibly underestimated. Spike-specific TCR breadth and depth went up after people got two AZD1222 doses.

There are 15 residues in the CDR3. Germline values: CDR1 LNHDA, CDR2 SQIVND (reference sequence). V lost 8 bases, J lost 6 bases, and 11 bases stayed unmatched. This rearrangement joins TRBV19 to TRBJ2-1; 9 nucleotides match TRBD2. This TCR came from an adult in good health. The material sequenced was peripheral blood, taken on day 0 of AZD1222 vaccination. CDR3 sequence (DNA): TGTGCCAGTTCACCGACGCGGACTAGCGTCAATGAGCAGTTCTTC. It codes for CASSPTRTSVNEQFF.